Here is one T cell receptor (beta chain) with its context. These data belong to a study of blood T cells in healthy people across ages. This CDR3 has 14 residues. Germline V gene sequence: CDR1 LNHDA, CDR2 SQIVND (reference sequence). The ends lost 5 bases at V and 4 bases at J; junction bases unmatched: 5. A sample-barcoded 5' primer and a J-beta primer mix were used in a second PCR of roughly 6 to 11 cycles. TCRdb analysed the 5' RACE reads with MiXCR anew, one entry per CDR3 protein. Found here are approximately 800,000 distinct CDR3 sequences, 25% to 30% of them singletons; the top ten hold around 3%. This same sample was also part of a study on T cells of mothers and their children.

The sample was blood. J is TRBJ1-2 and V is TRBV19, with 9 bases fitting TRBD1. The sequence came from a boy aged 5-17 years in good health. Here the CDR3 reads CASSGGTGSYGYTF. The CDR3 DNA follows: TGTGCCAGTAGTGGGGGGACAGGGAGCTATGGCTACACCTTC. The entire variable domain, with the rest obtained from reference TRBV19 and TRBJ1-2, is as follows: DGGITQSPKYLFRKEGQNVTLSCEQNLNHDAMYWYRQDPGQGLRLIYYSQIVNDFQKGDIAEGYSVSREKKESFPLTVTSAQKNPTAFYLCASSGGTGSYGYTFGSGTRLTVV.